The 8 T cell receptor beta chains below were found in one sample sequenced in a study of chemoradiotherapy in HPV16-positive cancers. Assay: immunoSEQ multiplex PCR; the TCRdb copy retains only in-frame clones and omits some. This sample has around 12,000 clones, with roughly 80% found just once. The sample was gathered from a patient who underwent chemoradiotherapy. These receptors originate from a human donor with HPV-associated anogenital cancer.

Worth noting for this clone: Mismatch with germline at one junction end may stem from a read error. The chain couples TRBV7-9 to TRBJ1-1; no clear D gene. CDR1 and CDR2 (germline): SEHNR, FQNEAQ (reference sequence). This CDR3 has 17 residues. Written as DNA, the CDR3 is TGTGCCAGCAGATTAGCCCCCCGCCAGAAGCCGAACACTGAAGCTTTCTTT. It codes for CASRLAPRQKPNTEAFF. Variable domain in full (rest from reference TRBV7-9 and TRBJ1-1): DTGVSQNPRHKITKRGQNVTFRCDPISEHNRLYWYRQTLGQGPEFLTYFQNEAQLEKSRLLSDRFSAERPKGSFSTLEIQRTEQGDSAMYLCASRLAPRQKPNTEAFFGQGTRLTVV.

The chain combines TRBV5-5 with TRBJ1-6; the D is unclear. The germline V and J ends were trimmed by 1 base and 0 bases, with 8 bases remaining between them. This CDR3 is built from 16 residues. Germline lookup yields CDR1 SGHKS and CDR2 YYEKEE (reference sequence). The CDR3 loop reads CASSLSGDSYNSPLHF. The CDR3 DNA sequence: TGTGCCAGCAGCTTGTCTGGGGACTCCTATAATTCACCCCTCCACTTT.

CDR3 residues: CASSPWTANTRLFTDTQYF. The CDR3 DNA sequence: TGTGCCAGCAGCCCCTGGACAGCTAATACCAGACTCTTCACAGATACGCAGTATTTT. This sequence joins TRBV7-2 and TRBJ2-3, with a tentative D call TRBD1 (6 bases). V was clipped by 5 bases and J by 2 bases, with 26 bases between them. The CDR3 runs to 19 residues. Germline V gene data show CDR1 as SGHTA and CDR2 as FQGNSA.

This clone was picked up a small number of times. The gene calls are TRBV21-1 and TRBJ2-5; the DNA was not compared with TRBD2, the D call given in the table. TRBV21-1 corresponds to a pseudogene. There are 13 residues in the CDR3. The CDR3 reads CASSKRREETQYF. The CDR3 coding sequence is TGTGCCAGCAGCAAAAGGAGGGAAGAGACCCAGTACTTC.

The chain combines TRBV7-2 with TRBJ2-7, with no clear D. The CDR3 length is 14 residues. Germline V CDR1 and CDR2: SGHTA, FQGNSA. V shed 5 bases and J shed 0 bases, with 11 bases lying between them. The CDR3 here is CASSPRPSSYEQYF. In DNA form, the CDR3 reads TGTGCCAGCAGCCCCCGCCCGAGCTCCTACGAGCAGTACTTC.

J is TRBJ1-5 and V is TRBV19, with D maybe TRBD1 (5 bases). CDR1 and CDR2 from the germline V gene are LNHDA and SQIVND (reference sequence). The CDR3 sequence is 13 residues long. V lost 4 bases and J 6 bases, leaving 10 bases between the germline ends. The DNA of the CDR3 is TGTGCCAGTAGTACCTCAGGGCCTCAGCCCCAGCATTTT. Translation gives CASSTSGPQPQHF.

The chain employs TRBV4-3 and TRBJ1-4; 10 nucleotides agree with TRBD1. The CDR3 consists of 15 residues. CDR1 LGHNA and CDR2 YSLEER come from the germline V gene. V shed 4 bases and J 6 bases; nucleotides not matched to a gene: 5. The CDR3 spells CASSPKGTGDEKLFF. The CDR3 nucleotides are TGCGCCAGCAGCCCGAAGGGGACAGGGGATGAAAAACTGTTTTTT.

V and J are TRBV7-2 and TRBJ2-1, with TRBD2 matching over 8 bases. The CDR3 totals 15 residues. V shed 10 bases, J shed 1 base, and the junction held 9 bases outside the gene matches. Germline CDR1 and CDR2: SGHTA and FQGNSA. The CDR3 is CATQTGTRSYNEQFF. DNA of the CDR3: TGTGCCACCCAAACGGGGACTAGGTCCTACAATGAGCAGTTCTTC.